This T cell receptor beta chain was identified during a study of CD8+CD57+ T cells in acquired aplastic anemia. Study overall: When averaged, DNA from sorted CD4+ and CD8+ cells came to approximately 3.2 ug.

Germline V gene sequence: CDR1 GTSNPN, CDR2 SVGIG (reference sequence). There are 13 residues in the CDR3. The ends were cut back, 0 bases at V and 6 bases at J, with 9 bases in the middle. Study-level results: Significance was not reached for CD8+ Simpson's diversity between patients and controls.

Sequencing involved patients with CD8+CD57+ cell expansion previously shown by flow cytometry. The cohort consisted entirely of patients having severe acquired aplastic anemia. The use of genomic DNA as template underpinned the TCR beta VDJ and CDR3 profiling. TCRdb analysed the reads with MiXCR anew, one entry per CDR3 protein. The table shows 150,000 to 200,000 distinct CDR3 sequences, with approximately 48% occurring only once. This clonotype appeared a few times. Its antigen is unidentified. Sample: sorted CD4+, CD8+, or CD8+CD57+ T cells (not recorded which) from PBMCs. The chain links TRBV30 to TRBJ1-5; the D gene is possibly TRBD1 (6 bases). This TCR derives from a human donor with aplastic anemia. The CDR3 DNA sequence: TGTGCCTGGAGTGTACGGGGGGCTCAGCCCCAGCATTTT. This encodes CAWSVRGAQPQHF.